These 16 T cell receptor beta chains share one sample of origin, sequenced in a study of blood T cell repertoires in COVID-19. Data came from immunoSEQ multiplex PCR; TCRdb stores just in-frame clones and leaves some out. The sample carries around 100,000 clones, roughly 88% recorded once. Material for sequencing was peripheral blood. Receptors were obtained from a woman in her 70s who had recovered from COVID-19.

The chain joins TRBV11-3 to TRBJ2-7; D is unresolved. Germline assignment: CDR1 SGHNT and CDR2 YENEEA. Trimming took 4 bases from V and 3 from J, leaving 13 bases between them. The CDR3 contains 14 residues. CDR3 in amino acids: CASSSSDRGYEQYF. CDR3 coding DNA: TGTGCCAGCAGCTCATCAGATCGAGGCTACGAGCAGTACTTC.

The V call is TRBV19, the J call TRBJ1-1; D is unresolved. The CDR3 contains 13 residues. Germline V gives CDR1 LNHDA, CDR2 SQIVND (reference sequence). V dropped 3 bases and J dropped 2 bases, with 7 bases sitting between them. The CDR3 nucleotides are TGTGCCAGTAGTATTCAGGTTAACACTGAAGCTTTCTTT. This codes for CASSIQVNTEAFF.

The chain combines TRBV6-2 or TRBV6-3 with TRBJ2-7; TRBD2 matches 12 bases. Germline V gene lookup returns CDR1 MNHEY and CDR2 SVGEGT. V shed 3 bases and J 4 bases; nucleotides not matched to a gene: 4. The CDR3 spans 15 residues. CDR3 loop: CASSYRTSGKYEQYF. CDR3 nucleotide sequence: TGTGCCAGCAGTTATAGGACTAGCGGGAAATACGAGCAGTACTTC.

The rearrangement uses TRBV7-3 and TRBJ2-3; no clear D gene. The CDR3 loop spans 13 amino acids. V was clipped by 3 bases and J by 2 bases, with 6 bases between them. The germline gives CDR1 SGHTA, CDR2 FQGTGA. Written as DNA, the CDR3 is TGTGCCAGCAGCTTCCGGGTCACAGATACGCAGTATTTT. Amino acid sequence: CASSFRVTDTQYF.

The chain joins TRBV6-5 to TRBJ1-2, with D tentatively TRBD1 (6 bases). Germline CDR1 and CDR2: MNHEY and SVGAGI. The CDR3 is 14 residues long. V lost 4 bases and J lost 4, with 13 bases in between. The CDR3 sequence: CASSWGGLAYGYTF. The CDR3 DNA follows: TGTGCCAGCAGTTGGGGGGGCCTCGCCTATGGCTACACCTTC.

The V and J genes are TRBV4-1 and TRBJ2-7, with D possibly TRBD1 on 7 matching bases. The germline V gene encodes CDR1 MGHRA and CDR2 YSYEKL. CDR3 length: 15 amino acids. The ends were cut back, 4 bases at V and 4 bases at J, with 17 bases in the middle. The CDR3 bases are TGCGCCAGCAGCCTGGGACAGAAGGCGGGGTACGAGCAGTACTTC. It translates to CASSLGQKAGYEQYF.

The chain employs TRBV28 and TRBJ2-3; D may be TRBD2 (6 bases). CDR3 length: 15 residues. V was shortened by 0 bases and J by 1 base, with 8 bases between the two germline ends. Looked up from germline, CDR1 is MDHEN and CDR2 is SYDVKM. CDR3 bases: TGTGCCAGCAGTTTATGGCGGGACCGCACAGATACGCAGTATTTT. The encoded protein is CASSLWRDRTDTQYF.

This clone appeared a few times. The chain uses TRBV6-1 and TRBJ2-7, with 7 positions matching TRBD1. CDR1 is MNHNS, CDR2 SASEGT, per germline. The CDR3 loop spans 14 amino acids. Losses at the gene ends were 0 bases for V and 6 bases for J; bases not matched to a gene: 5. CDR3 DNA: TGTGCCAGCAGTGAAGCAATAGGGGGCAGCGAGCAGTACTTC. It codes for CASSEAIGGSEQYF.

V is TRBV28 and J is TRBJ2-3, with 11 bases aligning to TRBD2. CDR1 and CDR2 from the germline V gene are MDHEN and SYDVKM. There are 15 residues in the CDR3. V shed 4 bases, J shed 3 bases, and the junction held 3 bases outside the gene matches. The CDR3: CASSSLAGVTDTQYF. In DNA form, the CDR3 reads TGTGCCAGCAGTTCACTAGCGGGAGTAACAGATACGCAGTATTTT.

V gene TRBV7-8 combines with J gene TRBJ2-3; TRBD1 might be the D (5 bases). Germline CDR1 SGHVS, CDR2 FQNEAQ. Deletions cut 5 bases from V and 6 bases from J, with 15 bases between. This CDR3 is built from 14 residues. CDR3 DNA: TGTGCCAGCAGCCAGACCAGGGTAGCTGATACGCAGTATTTT. Residues: CASSQTRVADTQYF.

A few counts support this clone. The chain uses TRBV7-2 and TRBJ1-1; 8 positions agree with TRBD1. Trimming cost V 2 bases and J 1 base; bases outside gene matches: 9. The CDR3 sequence is 17 residues long. Germline CDR1 is SGHTA and CDR2 is FQGNSA. The CDR3 reads CASSLRLRGRKNTEAFF. The CDR3 DNA reads as TGTGCCAGCAGCTTACGGCTCAGGGGGCGAAAGAACACTGAAGCTTTCTTT.

Only a few counts were recorded for this clone. The rearrangement links TRBV5-1 to TRBJ1-4; 8 bases line up with TRBD1. The junction had 19 bases not matched to a gene; V was cut back by 4 bases and J by 2 bases. Germline values: CDR1 SGHRS, CDR2 YFSETQ. This CDR3 contains 20 residues. The CDR3 bases are TGCGCCAGCAGCGATTCAATCCCAGGGGGCGCCGCGTGGACTAATGAAAAACTGTTTTTT. Its translation is CASSDSIPGGAAWTNEKLFF.

This clone showed up just once. This chain uses TRBV5-6 with TRBJ2-3, with 8 nucleotides matching TRBD1. This CDR3 is 14 amino acids long. V gave up 4 bases and J gave up 9 bases; unmatched junction bases: 10. Germline loops: CDR1 SGHDT, CDR2 YYEEEE. The CDR3 is CASSLGQGYWTQYF. CDR3 in DNA: TGTGCCAGCAGCCTCGGACAGGGTTATTGGACGCAGTATTTT.

This rearrangement joins TRBV20-1 to TRBJ2-5; TRBD2 matches 8 bases. V shed 3 bases, J shed 4 bases, and the junction held 7 bases outside the gene matches. Germline CDR1 and CDR2: DFQATT and SNEGSKA (reference sequence). The CDR3 has 14 residues. Written as DNA, the CDR3 is TGCAGTGCTAGTAGACTCGGGGGGGTAGAGACCCAGTACTTC. Translation: CSASRLGGVETQYF.

The chain combines TRBV11-1 with TRBJ2-1, with TRBD1 matching over 8 bases. Germline CDR1 and CDR2: SGHAT and FQDESV (reference sequence). V shed 1 base, J shed 9 bases, and the junction held 11 bases outside the gene matches. The length of the CDR3 is 16 residues. CDR3 in amino acids: CASSLVRQGTAPEQFF. For the CDR3, the DNA is TGTGCCAGCAGCTTAGTACGACAGGGGACGGCCCCTGAGCAGTTCTTC.

V usage is TRBV28 and J usage is TRBJ2-1; TRBD2 matches at 12 bases. V trimming: 6 bases; J trimming: 15 bases; junction bases outside the gene matches: 6. Germline CDR1 and CDR2: MDHEN and SYDVKM. The CDR3 sequence is 12 residues long. CDR3 protein: CASSQSSGRVFF. The DNA for the CDR3 is TGTGCCAGCAGCCAATCTAGCGGGAGGGTGTTCTTC.